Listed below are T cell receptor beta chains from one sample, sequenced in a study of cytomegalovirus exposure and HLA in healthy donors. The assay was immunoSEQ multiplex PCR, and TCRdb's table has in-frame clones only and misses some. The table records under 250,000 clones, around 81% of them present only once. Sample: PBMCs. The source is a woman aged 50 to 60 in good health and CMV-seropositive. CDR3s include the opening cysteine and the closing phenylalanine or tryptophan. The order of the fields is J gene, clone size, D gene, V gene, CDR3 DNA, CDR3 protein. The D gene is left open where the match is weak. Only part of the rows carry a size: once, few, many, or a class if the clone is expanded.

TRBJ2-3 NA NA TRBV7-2 TGTGCCAGCAGCCCACAAACGGGGGTTAGCACAGATACGCAGTATTTT CASSPQTGVSTDTQYF
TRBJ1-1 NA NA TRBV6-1 TGTGCCAGCAGTGAAGCGGTTAGCCCAGAAGCTTTCTTT CASSEAVSPEAFF
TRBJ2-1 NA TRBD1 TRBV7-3 TGTGCCAGCAGCTTAGACCGGGGACAGGGGGCAGGCGAGCAGTTCTTC CASSLDRGQGAGEQFF
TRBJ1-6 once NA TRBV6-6 TGTGCCAGCAGTCCAAGGGGTTCGGCCCTCCACTTT CASSPRGSALHF
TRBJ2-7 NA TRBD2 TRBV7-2 TGTGCCAGCAGCTTAGTAGCGGGGGGCTACGAGCAGTACTTC CASSLVAGGYEQYF
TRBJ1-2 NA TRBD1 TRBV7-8 TGTGCCAGCAGCCCCCACAGGGGGCGGTCCCCGGCTAACTATGGCTACACCTTC CASSPHRGRSPANYGYTF
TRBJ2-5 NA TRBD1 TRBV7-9 TGTGCCAGCAGCGTTACCGGGACAGGGAAGGAGACCCAGTACTTC CASSVTGTGKETQYF
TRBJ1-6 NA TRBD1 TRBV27 TGTGCCAGCACTTTTCGGACAGGGGGATATAATTCACCCCTCCACTTT CASTFRTGGYNSPLHF
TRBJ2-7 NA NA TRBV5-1 TGCGCCAGCAGGGACAGAGGCTCCCTCTACGAGCAGTACTTC CASRDRGSLYEQYF
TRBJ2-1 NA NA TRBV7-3 TGTGCCAGCAGCTTGGCAAGCGGAGACAAGCAGTTCTTC CASSLASGDKQFF
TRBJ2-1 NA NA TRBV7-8 TGTGCCAGCAGCTCCACCGCAGGGGTTGGAGAGCAGTTCTTC CASSSTAGVGEQFF
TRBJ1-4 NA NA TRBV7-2 TGTGCCAGCAGCTTAGAGGCCTTGCGGGAAAAACTGTTTTTT CASSLEALREKLFF
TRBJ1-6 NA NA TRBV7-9 TGTTCCAGCAGCTTAGTCGGGGGTCCACCCCTCCACTTT CSSSLVGGPPLHF
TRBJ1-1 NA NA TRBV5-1 TGCGCCAGCCGTATGGAGGGTCCGACTGAAGCTTTCTTT CASRMEGPTEAFF
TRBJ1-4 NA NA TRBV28 TGTGCCAGCAGTTTTGGCGGGAATGAAAAACTGTTTTTT CASSFGGNEKLFF
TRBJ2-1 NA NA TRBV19 TGTGCCAGTAGTACGCCGGAGGTTTCCTACAATGAGCAGTTCTTC CASSTPEVSYNEQFF
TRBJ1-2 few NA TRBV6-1 TGTGCCAGCAGTGACCGTGGCTACACCTTC CASSDRGYTF
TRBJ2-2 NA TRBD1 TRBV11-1 TGTGCCAGCAGCCCCGACAGGGGGAGGTTCGGGGAGCTGTTTTTT CASSPDRGRFGELFF
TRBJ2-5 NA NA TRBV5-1 TGCGCCAGCAGCTTGGGACTAGTCCAAGAGACCCAGTACTTC CASSLGLVQETQYF
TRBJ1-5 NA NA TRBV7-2 TGTGCCAGCAGGTTACAGGGTTTCGATCAGCCCCAGCATTTT CASRLQGFDQPQHF
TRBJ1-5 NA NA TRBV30 TGTGCCTGGAGTGCTGGGCCTATCGACAGCAATCAGCCCCAGCATTTT CAWSAGPIDSNQPQHF
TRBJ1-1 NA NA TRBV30 TGTGCCTGGAGTCAGGCCCCTTTTGAGAACACTGAAGCTTTCTTT CAWSQAPFENTEAFF
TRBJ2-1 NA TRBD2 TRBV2 TGTGCCAGCAGCGCCGCCCTAGCGGCTTACAATGAGCAGTTCTTC CASSAALAAYNEQFF
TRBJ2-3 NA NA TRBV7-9 TGTGCCAGCAGCTCAGGGCAAGATACGCAGTATTTT CASSSGQDTQYF
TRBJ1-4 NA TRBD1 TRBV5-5 TGTGCCAGCAGCTTGGAGCAGGGGGCAGGGGAAAAACTGTTTTTT CASSLEQGAGEKLFF
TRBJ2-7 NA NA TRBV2 TGTGCCAGCAGTGAAAGCAGGGCCAACGAGCAGTACTTC CASSESRANEQYF
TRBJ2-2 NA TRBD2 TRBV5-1 TGCGCCAGCAGCTTGACCCCCCCGGGGGGAGGGGACACCGGGGAGCTGTTTTTT CASSLTPPGGGDTGELFF
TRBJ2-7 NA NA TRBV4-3 TGCGCCAGCAGCCAACGTGGGGGCGACTTCGAGCAGTACTTC CASSQRGGDFEQYF
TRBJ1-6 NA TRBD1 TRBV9 TGTGCCAGCAGCCCTCGACAGGGGGAAGGAAATTCACCCCTCCACTTT CASSPRQGEGNSPLHF
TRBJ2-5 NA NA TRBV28 TGTGCCAGCCAGAGTGGCGGGACCCAGTACTTC CASQSGGTQYF
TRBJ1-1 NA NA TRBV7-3 TGTGCCAGCAGCCCCTCGGCCTCGGGTACTGAAGCTTTCTTT CASSPSASGTEAFF
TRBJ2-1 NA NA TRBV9 TGTGCCAGCAGCGTAGGGGCTATCTCCTACAATGAGCAGTTCTTC CASSVGAISYNEQFF
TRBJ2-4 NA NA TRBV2 TGTGCCAGCAGTGCGGAGGGGAAGAGAGGAAACATTCAGTACTTC CASSAEGKRGNIQYF
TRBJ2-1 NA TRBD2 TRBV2 TGTGCCAGCAGGGGACTAGCGGAACGCTCCTACAATGAGCAGTTCTTC CASRGLAERSYNEQFF
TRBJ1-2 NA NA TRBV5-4 TGTGCCAGCAGCACAACAGGAGAGGTTAGCTATGGCTACACCTTC CASSTTGEVSYGYTF
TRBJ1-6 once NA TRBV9 TGTGCCAGCAGCGTGGGGGGATGGTCACCCCTCCACTTT CASSVGGWSPLHF
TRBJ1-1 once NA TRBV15 TGTGCCACCAGCAGAGATCGGGGGGCCACTGAAGCTTTCTTT CATSRDRGATEAFF
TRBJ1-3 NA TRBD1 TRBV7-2 TGTGCCAGCAGCTTAGGCTCCGGGACAGGGGTAAACACCATATATTTT CASSLGSGTGVNTIYF
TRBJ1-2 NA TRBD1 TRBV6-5 TGTGCCAGCAGGCTTGACAGGGACTATGGCTACACCTTC CASRLDRDYGYTF
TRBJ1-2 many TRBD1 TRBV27 TGTGCCAGCAGGTCAGGGGGCAGCCTCTATGGCTACACCTTC CASRSGGSLYGYTF
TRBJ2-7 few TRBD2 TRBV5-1 TGCGCCAGCAGCAGTAGCGGGGGGAACTACGAGCAGTACTTC CASSSSGGNYEQYF
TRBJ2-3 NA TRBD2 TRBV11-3 TGTGCCAGCAGCTTGGGACTAGCGGGGGCCTCATGGTTGGATTTT CASSLGLAGASWLDF
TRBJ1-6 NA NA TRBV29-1 TGCAGCGTCCGACAGAACTCCTATAATTCACCCCTCCACTTT CSVRQNSYNSPLHF